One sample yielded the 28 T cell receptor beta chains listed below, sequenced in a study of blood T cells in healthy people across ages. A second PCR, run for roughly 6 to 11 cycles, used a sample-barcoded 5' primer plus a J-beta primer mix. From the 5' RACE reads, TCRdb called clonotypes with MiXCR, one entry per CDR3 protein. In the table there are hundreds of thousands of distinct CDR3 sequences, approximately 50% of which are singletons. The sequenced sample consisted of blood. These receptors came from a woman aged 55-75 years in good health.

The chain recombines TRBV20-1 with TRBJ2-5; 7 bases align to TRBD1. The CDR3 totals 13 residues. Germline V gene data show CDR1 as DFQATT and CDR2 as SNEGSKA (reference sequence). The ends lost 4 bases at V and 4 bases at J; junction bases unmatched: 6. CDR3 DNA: TGCAGTGCTAAAGACAGGGCGAGAGAGACCCAGTACTTC. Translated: CSAKDRARETQYF.

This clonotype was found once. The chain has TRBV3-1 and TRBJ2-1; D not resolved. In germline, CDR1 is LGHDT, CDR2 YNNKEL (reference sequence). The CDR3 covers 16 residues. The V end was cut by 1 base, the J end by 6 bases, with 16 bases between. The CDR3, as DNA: TGTGCCAGCAGCCAAGGGGCGGATGCAACTTTCAATGAGCAGTTCTTC. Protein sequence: CASSQGADATFNEQFF.

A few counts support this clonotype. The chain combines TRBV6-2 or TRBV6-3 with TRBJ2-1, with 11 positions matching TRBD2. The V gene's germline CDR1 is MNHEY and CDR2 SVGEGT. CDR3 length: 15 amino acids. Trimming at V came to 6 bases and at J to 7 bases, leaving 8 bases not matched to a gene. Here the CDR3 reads CASSRTSGSGNEQFF. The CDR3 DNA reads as TGTGCCAGCAGCCGTACTAGCGGGAGCGGAAATGAGCAGTTCTTC.

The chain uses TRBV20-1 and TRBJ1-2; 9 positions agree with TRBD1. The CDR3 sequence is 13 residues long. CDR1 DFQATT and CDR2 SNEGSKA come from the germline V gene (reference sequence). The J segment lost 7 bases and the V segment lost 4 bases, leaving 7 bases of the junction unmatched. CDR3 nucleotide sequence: TGCAGTGCTACGAACAGGGGGCAATTTGGCTACACCTTC. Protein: CSATNRGQFGYTF.

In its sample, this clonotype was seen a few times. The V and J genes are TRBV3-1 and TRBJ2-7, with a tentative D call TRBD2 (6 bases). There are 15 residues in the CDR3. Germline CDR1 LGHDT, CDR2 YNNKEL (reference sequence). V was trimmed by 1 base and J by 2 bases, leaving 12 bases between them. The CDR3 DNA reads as TGTGCCAGCAGCCAAGCCCTTAGCGGCCCCTACGAGCAGTACTTC. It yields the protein CASSQALSGPYEQYF.

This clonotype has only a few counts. CDR3 nucleotide sequence: TGTGCCAGCAGTTCCCCGGGTGGGGCCAATGAAAAACTGTTTTTT. It is translated as CASSSPGGANEKLFF. The chain recombines TRBV28 with TRBJ1-4; D may be TRBD1 (5 bases). Germline-derived CDR1 and CDR2 are MDHEN and SYDVKM. V lost 4 bases, J lost 5 bases, and 14 bases lay in between. The CDR3 covers 15 residues.

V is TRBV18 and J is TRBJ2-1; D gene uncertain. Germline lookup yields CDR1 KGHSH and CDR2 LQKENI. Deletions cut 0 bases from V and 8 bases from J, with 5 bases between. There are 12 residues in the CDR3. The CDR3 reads CASSPPTDEQFF. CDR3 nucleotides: TGTGCCAGCTCACCACCGACGGATGAGCAGTTCTTC.

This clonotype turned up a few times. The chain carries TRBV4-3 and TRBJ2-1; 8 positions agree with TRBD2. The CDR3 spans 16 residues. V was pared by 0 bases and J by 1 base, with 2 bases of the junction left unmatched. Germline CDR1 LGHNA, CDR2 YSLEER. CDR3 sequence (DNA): TGCGCCAGCAGCCAAGAATCGGGAGGGTCCTACAATGAGCAGTTCTTC. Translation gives CASSQESGGSYNEQFF.

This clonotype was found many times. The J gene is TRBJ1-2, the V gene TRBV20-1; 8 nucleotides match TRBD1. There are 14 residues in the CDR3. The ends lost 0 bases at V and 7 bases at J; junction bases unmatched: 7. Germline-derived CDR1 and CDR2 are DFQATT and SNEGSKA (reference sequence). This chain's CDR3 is CSARDRTGLSGYTF. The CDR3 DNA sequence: TGCAGTGCTAGAGATAGGACAGGGCTCAGTGGCTACACCTTC.

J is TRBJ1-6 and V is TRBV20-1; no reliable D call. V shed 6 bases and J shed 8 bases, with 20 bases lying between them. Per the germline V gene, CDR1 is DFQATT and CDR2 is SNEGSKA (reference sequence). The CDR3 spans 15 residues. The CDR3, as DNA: TGCAGTGCCTCAACCCGGGATTCGGGAGATTCACCCCTCCACTTT. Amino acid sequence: CSASTRDSGDSPLHF.

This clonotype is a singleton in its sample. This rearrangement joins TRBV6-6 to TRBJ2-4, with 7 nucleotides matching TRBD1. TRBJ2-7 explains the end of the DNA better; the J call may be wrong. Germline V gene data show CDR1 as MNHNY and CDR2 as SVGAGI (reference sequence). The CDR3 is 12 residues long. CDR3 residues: CATATGTYEQYF. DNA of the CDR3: TGTGCCACGGCGACAGGGACCTACGAGCAGTACTTC.

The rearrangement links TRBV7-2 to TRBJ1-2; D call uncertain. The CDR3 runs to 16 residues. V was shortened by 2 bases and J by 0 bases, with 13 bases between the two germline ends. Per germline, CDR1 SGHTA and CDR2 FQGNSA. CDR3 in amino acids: CASSLQTGAANYGYTF. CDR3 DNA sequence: TGTGCCAGCAGCTTACAAACCGGCGCAGCTAACTATGGCTACACCTTC.

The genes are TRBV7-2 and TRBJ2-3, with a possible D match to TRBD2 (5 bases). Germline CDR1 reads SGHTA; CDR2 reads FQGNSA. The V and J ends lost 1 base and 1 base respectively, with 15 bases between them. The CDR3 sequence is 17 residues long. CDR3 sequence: CASSLEARTGRTDTQYF. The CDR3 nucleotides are TGTGCCAGCAGCTTAGAGGCCCGGACTGGGCGCACAGATACGCAGTATTTT.

The CDR3: CASRQGTSAILPYEQYF. The CDR3 region has the DNA TGTGCCAGCAGGCAGGGTACTAGCGCGATTCTCCCCTACGAGCAGTACTTC. The chain uses TRBV5-6 and TRBJ2-7; 7 bases line up with TRBD2. The CDR3 covers 17 residues. After removal of 5 bases from V and 2 bases from J, the junction contained 16 bases not matched to a gene. Germline V gives CDR1 SGHDT, CDR2 YYEEEE.

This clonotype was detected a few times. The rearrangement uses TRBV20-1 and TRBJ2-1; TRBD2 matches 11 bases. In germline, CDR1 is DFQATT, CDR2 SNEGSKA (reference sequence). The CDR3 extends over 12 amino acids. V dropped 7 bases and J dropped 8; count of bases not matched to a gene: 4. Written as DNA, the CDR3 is TGCAGTGGACTAGCGGGAACAGATGAGCAGTTCTTC. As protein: CSGLAGTDEQFF.

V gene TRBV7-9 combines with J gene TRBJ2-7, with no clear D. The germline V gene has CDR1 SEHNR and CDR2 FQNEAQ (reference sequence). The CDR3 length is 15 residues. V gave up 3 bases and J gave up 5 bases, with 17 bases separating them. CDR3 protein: CASSLIAGAKDEQYF. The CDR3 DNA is TGTGCCAGCAGCTTGATAGCAGGCGCAAAGGACGAGCAGTACTTC. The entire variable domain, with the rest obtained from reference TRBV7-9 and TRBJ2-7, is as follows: DTGVSQNPRHKITKRGQNVTFRCDPISEHNRLYWYRQTLGQGPEFLTYFQNEAQLEKSRLLSDRFSAERPKGSFSTLEIQRTEQGDSAMYLCASSLIAGAKDEQYFGPGTRLTVT.

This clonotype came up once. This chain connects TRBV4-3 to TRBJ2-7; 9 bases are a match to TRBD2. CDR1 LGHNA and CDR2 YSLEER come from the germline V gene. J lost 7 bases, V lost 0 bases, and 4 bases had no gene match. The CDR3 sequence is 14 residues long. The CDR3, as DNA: TGCGCCAGCAGCCAAGACGGGCTAGCGGGAGAGCAGTACTTC. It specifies CASSQDGLAGEQYF.

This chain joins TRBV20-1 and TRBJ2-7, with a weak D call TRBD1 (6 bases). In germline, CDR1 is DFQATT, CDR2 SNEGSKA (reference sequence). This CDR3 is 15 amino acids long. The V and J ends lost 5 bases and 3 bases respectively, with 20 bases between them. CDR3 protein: CSAPRGSGIIYEQYF. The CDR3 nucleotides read TGCAGTGCTCCCAGGGGATCGGGAATTATCTACGAGCAGTACTTC.

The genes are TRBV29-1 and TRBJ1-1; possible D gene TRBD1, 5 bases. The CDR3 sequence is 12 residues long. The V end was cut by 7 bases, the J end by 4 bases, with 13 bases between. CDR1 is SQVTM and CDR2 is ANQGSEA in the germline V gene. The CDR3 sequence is CSARGGGTEAFF. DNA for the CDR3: TGCAGCGCCCGTGGGGGTGGCACTGAAGCTTTCTTT.

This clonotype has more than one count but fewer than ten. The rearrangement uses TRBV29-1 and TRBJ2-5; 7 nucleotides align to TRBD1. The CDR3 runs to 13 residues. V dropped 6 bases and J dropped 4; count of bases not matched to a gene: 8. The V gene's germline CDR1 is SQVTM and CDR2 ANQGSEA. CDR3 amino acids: CSVARGGLETQYF. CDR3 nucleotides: TGCAGCGTGGCCCGAGGGGGCCTAGAGACCCAGTACTTC.

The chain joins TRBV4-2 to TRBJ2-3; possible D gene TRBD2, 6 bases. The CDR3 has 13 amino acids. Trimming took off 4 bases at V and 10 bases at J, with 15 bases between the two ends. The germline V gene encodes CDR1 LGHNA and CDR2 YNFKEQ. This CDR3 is CASSPSDGAAQYF. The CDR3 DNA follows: TGTGCCAGCAGCCCTAGCGACGGTGCGGCGCAGTATTTT.

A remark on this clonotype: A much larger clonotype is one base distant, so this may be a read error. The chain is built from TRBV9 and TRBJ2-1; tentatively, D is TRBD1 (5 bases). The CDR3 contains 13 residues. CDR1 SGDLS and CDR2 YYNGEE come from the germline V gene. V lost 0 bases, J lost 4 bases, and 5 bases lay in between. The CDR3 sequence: CASSVDRYNEQFF. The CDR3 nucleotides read TGTGCCAGCAGCGTAGACAGGTACAATGAGCAGTTCTTC. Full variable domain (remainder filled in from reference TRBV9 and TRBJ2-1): DSGVTQTPKHLITATGQRVTLRCSPRSGDLSVYWYQQSLDQGLQFLIQYYNGEERAKGNILERFSAQQFPDLHSELNLSSLELGDSALYFCASSVDRYNEQFFGPGTRLTVL.

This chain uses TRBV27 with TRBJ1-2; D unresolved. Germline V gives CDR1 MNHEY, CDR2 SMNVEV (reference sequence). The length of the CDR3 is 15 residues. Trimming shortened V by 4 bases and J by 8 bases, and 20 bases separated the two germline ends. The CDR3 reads CASSSASGGSQGYTF. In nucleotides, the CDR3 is TGTGCCAGCAGTTCGGCGAGCGGCGGTAGCCAGGGCTACACCTTC.

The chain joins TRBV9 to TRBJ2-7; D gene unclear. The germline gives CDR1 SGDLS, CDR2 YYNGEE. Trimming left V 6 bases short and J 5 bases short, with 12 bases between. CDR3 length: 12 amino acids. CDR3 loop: CASKREEDEQYF. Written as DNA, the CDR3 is TGTGCCAGCAAAAGAGAGGAAGACGAGCAGTACTTC.

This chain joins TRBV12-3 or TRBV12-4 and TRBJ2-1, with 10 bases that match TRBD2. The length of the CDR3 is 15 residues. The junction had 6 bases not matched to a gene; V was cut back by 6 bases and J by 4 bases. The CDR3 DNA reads TGTGCCAGCAGGCTTGGACTAGCGGAGTACAATGAGCAGTTCTTC. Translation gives CASRLGLAEYNEQFF.

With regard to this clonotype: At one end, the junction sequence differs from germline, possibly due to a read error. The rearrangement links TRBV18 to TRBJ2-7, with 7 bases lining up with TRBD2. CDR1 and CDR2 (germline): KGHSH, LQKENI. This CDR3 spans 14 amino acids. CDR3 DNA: TGTACCAGCTCACCAGGACTAGTCAACTACGAGCAGTACTTC. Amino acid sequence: CTSSPGLVNYEQYF. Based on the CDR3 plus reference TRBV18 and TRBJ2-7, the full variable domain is NAGVMQNPRHLVRRRGQEARLRCSPMKGHSHVYWYRQLPEEGLKFMVYLQKENIIDESGMPKERFSAEFPKEGPSILRIQQVVRGDSAAYFCTSSPGLVNYEQYFGPGTRLTVT.

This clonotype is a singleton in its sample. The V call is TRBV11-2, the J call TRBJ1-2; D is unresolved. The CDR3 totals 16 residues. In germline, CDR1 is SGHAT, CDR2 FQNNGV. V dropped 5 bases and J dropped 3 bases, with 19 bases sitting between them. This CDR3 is CASSPRVRGEDYGYTF. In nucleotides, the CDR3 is TGTGCCAGCAGCCCCCGAGTCCGGGGAGAGGACTATGGCTACACCTTC.

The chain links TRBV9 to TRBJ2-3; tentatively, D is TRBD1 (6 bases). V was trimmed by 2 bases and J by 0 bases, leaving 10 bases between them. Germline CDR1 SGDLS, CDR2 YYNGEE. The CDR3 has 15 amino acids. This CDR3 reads CASSVRQASTDTQYF. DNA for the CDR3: TGTGCCAGCAGCGTGCGACAGGCTAGCACAGATACGCAGTATTTT.